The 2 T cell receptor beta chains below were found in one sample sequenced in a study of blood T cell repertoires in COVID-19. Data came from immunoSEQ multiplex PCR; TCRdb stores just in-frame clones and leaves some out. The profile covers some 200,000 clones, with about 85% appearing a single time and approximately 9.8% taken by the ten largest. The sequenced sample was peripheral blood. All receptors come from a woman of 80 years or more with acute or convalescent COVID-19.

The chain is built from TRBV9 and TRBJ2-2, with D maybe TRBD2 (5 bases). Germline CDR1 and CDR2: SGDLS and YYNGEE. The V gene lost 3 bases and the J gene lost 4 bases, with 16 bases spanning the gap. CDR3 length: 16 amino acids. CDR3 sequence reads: CASSGAGFRSTGELFF. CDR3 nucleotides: TGTGCCAGCAGCGGGGCGGGCTTTCGTAGCACCGGGGAGCTGTTTTTT.

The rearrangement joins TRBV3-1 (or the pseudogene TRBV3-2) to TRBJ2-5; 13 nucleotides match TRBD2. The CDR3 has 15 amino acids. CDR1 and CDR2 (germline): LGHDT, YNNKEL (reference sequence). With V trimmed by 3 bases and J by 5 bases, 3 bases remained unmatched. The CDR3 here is CASSQTSGGSETQYF. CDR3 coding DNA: TGTGCCAGCAGCCAGACTAGCGGGGGGAGCGAGACCCAGTACTTC.